The 11 T cell receptor beta chains below come from one sample, sequenced in a study of cytomegalovirus exposure and HLA in healthy donors. 13 Jbeta primers and 60 Vbeta primers were used for the PCR. Clones were sequenced by immunoSEQ multiplex PCR, and TCRdb holds only the in-frame ones, with some missing. Among about 150,000 clones listed, around 78% were seen once. Material for sequencing was PBMCs. The receptor set was obtained from a man in his forties in good health and CMV-seronegative.

The J gene is TRBJ2-7, the V gene TRBV11-2; D may be TRBD1 (6 bases). V shed 8 bases and J shed 7 bases, with 12 bases lying between them. The CDR3 is 11 amino acids. In germline, CDR1 is SGHAT, CDR2 FQNNGV. The CDR3 protein is CASLERGEQYF. In DNA form, the CDR3 reads TGTGCCAGCCTGGAGAGGGGGGAGCAGTACTTC.

Concerning this clone: At one of its ends the junction is not consistent with the germline gene, which may arise from a read error. The J gene is TRBJ2-5, the V gene TRBV6-6; D not certain. Judging by the DNA end, TRBJ2-7 fits better; the J call may be wrong. This CDR3 is built from 11 residues. CDR1 and CDR2 (germline): MNHNY, SVGAGI (reference sequence). The DNA of the CDR3 is TGTGCCGGCAGTCACTCACGCGAGCAGTACTTC. This encodes CAGSHSREQYF.

The chain combines TRBV19 with TRBJ2-1; 9 bases agree with TRBD1. This CDR3 is built from 14 residues. Germline CDR1 LNHDA, CDR2 SQIVND (reference sequence). V shed 7 bases, J shed 10 bases, and the junction held 11 bases outside the gene matches. CDR3 residues: CASKGTGLMGEQFF. The CDR3 bases are TGTGCCAGTAAAGGGACAGGGCTTATGGGAGAGCAGTTCTTC. The full variable domain, in which reference TRBV19 and TRBJ2-1 provide the parts outside the CDR3, is DGGITQSPKYLFRKEGQNVTLSCEQNLNHDAMYWYRQDPGQGLRLIYYSQIVNDFQKGDIAEGYSVSREKKESFPLTVTSAQKNPTAFYLCASKGTGLMGEQFFGPGTRLTVL.

The CDR3 region has the DNA TGCGCCAGCAGCCAAGAGGTGACAGCCAACTATGGCTACACCTTC. It translates to CASSQEVTANYGYTF. The V call is TRBV4-1, the J call TRBJ1-2; tentatively, D is TRBD1 (5 bases). This CDR3 is built from 15 residues. The V and J ends lost 0 bases and 2 bases respectively, with 10 bases between them. The germline V gene encodes CDR1 MGHRA and CDR2 YSYEKL.

This chain joins TRBV7-2 and TRBJ1-1; D remains ambiguous. Germline CDR1 is SGHTA and CDR2 is FQGNSA. The CDR3 totals 15 residues. V was pared by 3 bases and J by 0 bases, with 11 bases between. The CDR3 loop reads CASSFLPGMNTEAFF. DNA for the CDR3: TGTGCCAGCAGCTTCCTTCCGGGGATGAACACTGAAGCTTTCTTT.

V and J are TRBV9 and TRBJ2-5; perhaps TRBD2 as D (5 bases). CDR1 is SGDLS and CDR2 is YYNGEE in the germline V gene. V shed 3 bases and J shed 14 bases, with 20 bases lying between them. The CDR3 length is 13 residues. The CDR3 is CASSAKHGGREYF. CDR3 nucleotide sequence: TGTGCCAGCAGCGCTAAACACGGTGGACGGGAATACTTC. Based on the CDR3 plus reference TRBV9 and TRBJ2-5, the full variable domain is DSGVTQTPKHLITATGQRVTLRCSPRSGDLSVYWYQQSLDQGLQFLIQYYNGEERAKGNILERFSAQQFPDLHSELNLSSLELGDSALYFCASSAKHGGREYFGPGTRLLVL.

The chain joins TRBV18 to TRBJ2-7, with 11 bases fitting TRBD1. CDR1 and CDR2 (germline): KGHSH, LQKENI. J lost 6 bases, V lost 6 bases, and 7 bases had no gene match. The CDR3 runs 14 residues. CDR3 in amino acids: CASSSGTGGIEQYV. CDR3 bases: TGTGCCAGCTCGTCAGGGACAGGGGGGATCGAGCAGTACGTC.

The V call is TRBV19, the J call TRBJ2-5; 7 bases agree with TRBD1. The V gene end was trimmed by 5 bases and the J gene end by 5 bases; junction bases not matched to a gene: 11. CDR1 is LNHDA, CDR2 SQIVND, per germline (reference sequence). The CDR3 is 15 amino acids. The CDR3, as DNA: TGTGCCAGTAGTCACAACAGGGGCGCAGGGGAGACCCAGTACTTC. This codes for CASSHNRGAGETQYF.

The rearrangement joins TRBV28 to TRBJ2-2, with D maybe TRBD1 (5 bases). The CDR3 runs 15 residues. Trimming removed 7 bases from V and 6 bases from J, with 18 bases in between. The germline V gene has CDR1 MDHEN and CDR2 SYDVKM. The CDR3 DNA is TGTGCCAGCACCAGGAAGGGGTTGAGAGCCGGGGAGCTGTTTTTT. This sequence encodes CASTRKGLRAGELFF.

The chain carries TRBV27 and TRBJ2-5, with 8 bases lining up with TRBD2. There are 16 residues in the CDR3. CDR1 and CDR2 from the germline V gene are MNHEY and SMNVEV (reference sequence). The V and J ends lost 6 bases and 5 bases, in that order; junction bases with no gene match: 14. CDR3 in DNA: TGTGCCAGCAGCCCCACTCTCGGGACTAGAACCGAGACCCAGTACTTC. This translates into CASSPTLGTRTETQYF.

The genes are TRBV6-6 and TRBJ1-2; D is possibly TRBD1 (5 bases). V was shortened by 8 bases and J by 6 bases, with 10 bases between the two germline ends. Germline V gene data show CDR1 as MNHNY and CDR2 as SVGAGI (reference sequence). The CDR3 consists of 11 residues. As DNA, the CDR3 is TGTGCCAGCGGCTGGGGCAATGGCTACACCTTC. Protein sequence: CASGWGNGYTF.